This T cell receptor (beta chain) derives from a study of cytomegalovirus exposure and HLA in healthy donors. From germline, CDR1 is SGHTA and CDR2 FQGNSA. Trimming took 3 bases from V and 8 from J; bases not matched to a gene: 16. The CDR3 totals 19 residues. The PCR used 60 Vbeta and 13 Jbeta primers. Measured with immunoSEQ multiplex PCR; TCRdb has only the in-frame clones, and not every one. The table has fewer than 250,000 clones, roughly 80% seen once. The rearrangement uses TRBV7-2 and TRBJ2-4; 13 bases map to TRBD2. The sequencing sample was made of PBMCs. The source of this sequence is a woman aged 45-60 years in good health and CMV-seronegative. CDR3 protein: CASSLGLAGTFDRRDIQYF. As DNA, the CDR3 is TGTGCCAGCAGCTTGGGACTAGCGGGAACCTTTGACCGGAGAGACATTCAGTACTTC.